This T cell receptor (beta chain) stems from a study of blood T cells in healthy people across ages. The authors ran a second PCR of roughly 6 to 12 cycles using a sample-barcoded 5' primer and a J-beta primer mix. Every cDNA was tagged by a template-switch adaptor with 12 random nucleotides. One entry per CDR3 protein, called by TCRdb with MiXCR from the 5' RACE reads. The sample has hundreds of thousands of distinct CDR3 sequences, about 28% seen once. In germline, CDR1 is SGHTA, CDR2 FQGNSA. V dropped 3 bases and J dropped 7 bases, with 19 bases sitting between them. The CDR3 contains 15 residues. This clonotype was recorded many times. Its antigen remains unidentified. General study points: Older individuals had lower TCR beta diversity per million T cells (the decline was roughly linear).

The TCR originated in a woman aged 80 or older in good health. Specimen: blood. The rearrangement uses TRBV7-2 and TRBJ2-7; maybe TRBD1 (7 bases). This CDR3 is CASSFLGGGAGEQYF. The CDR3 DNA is TGTGCCAGCAGCTTCCTTGGAGGGGGCGCGGGGGAGCAGTACTTC.